This T cell receptor (beta chain) is drawn from a study of Ad26.COV2.S vaccination and SARS-CoV-2 variants. Study-level results: It was reported that spike-specific CD8+ and CD4+ T cell responses were substantially broad after vaccination.

The sample holds one count of this clone. Its cognate antigen is unknown. Sequencing used immunoSEQ multiplex PCR; TCRdb keeps in-frame clones, though not all of them. The top ten clones hold about 10% of a sample with about 350,000 clones, 80% to 90% of them seen once. There are 14 residues in the CDR3. Trimming removed 5 bases from V and 4 bases from J, with 14 bases in between. In germline, CDR1 is SGHVS, CDR2 FQNEAQ. Documented treatment: around 19 received Ad26.COV2.S at low or high dose, single or two shots; about 5 received placebo; per-sample allocation not given. Specimen acquisition occurred on day 63 following the initial vaccine or placebo injection. Aged 18-55 years, donor was enrolled in Boston in about 2020. The vaccine delivered Wuhan-strain SARS-CoV-2 spike through an Ad26 vector.

This TCR came from a person aged 18 to 65 who received the Ad26.COV2.S COVID-19 vaccine or a placebo. V usage is TRBV7-8 and J usage is TRBJ1-2, with D uncertain. Sample: peripheral blood, taken in a trial of Ad26.COV2.S vaccine versus placebo. The CDR3 region is CASSPRRGGYGYTF. CDR3 DNA: TGTGCCAGCAGCCCCCGGCGAGGCGGCTATGGCTACACCTTC. Together with reference TRBV7-8 and TRBJ1-2, the CDR3 gives the full variable domain: GAGVSQSPRYKVAKRGQDVALRCDPISGHVSLFWYQQALGQGPEFLTYFQNEAQLDKSGLPSDRFFAERPEGSVSTLKIQRTQQEDSAVYLCASSPRRGGYGYTFGSGTRLTVV.